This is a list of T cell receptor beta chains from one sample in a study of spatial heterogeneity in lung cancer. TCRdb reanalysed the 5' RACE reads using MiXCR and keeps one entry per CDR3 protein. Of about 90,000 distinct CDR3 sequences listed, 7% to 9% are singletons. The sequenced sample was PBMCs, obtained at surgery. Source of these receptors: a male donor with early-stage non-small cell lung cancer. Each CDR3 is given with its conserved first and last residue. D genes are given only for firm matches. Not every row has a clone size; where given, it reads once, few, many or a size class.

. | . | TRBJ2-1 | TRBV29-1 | CSVEGASVGSYNEQFF | TGCAGCGTTGAGGGGGCTAGCGTGGGCTCCTACAATGAGCAGTTCTTC
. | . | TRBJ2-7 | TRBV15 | CATSHPVGGVGEQYF | TGTGCCACCAGCCATCCCGTGGGGGGAGTCGGCGAGCAGTACTTC
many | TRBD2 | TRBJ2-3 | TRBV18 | CASSPRTSGIGTDTQYF | TGTGCCAGCTCACCGCGGACTAGCGGGATTGGCACAGATACGCAGTATTTT
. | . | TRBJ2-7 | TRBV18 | CASSSTDGGEQYF | TGTGCCAGCTCATCCACCGACGGGGGCGAGCAGTACTTC
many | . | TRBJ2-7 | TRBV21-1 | CASSKGAYSSYEQYF | TGTGCCAGCAGCAAAGGTGCGTACAGCTCCTACGAGCAGTACTTC
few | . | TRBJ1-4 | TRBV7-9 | CARSANEKLFF | TGTGCCCGATCAGCTAATGAAAAACTGTTTTTT
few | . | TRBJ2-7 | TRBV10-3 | CAIMGGIGYEQYF | TGTGCCATCATGGGGGGCATCGGGTACGAGCAGTACTTC
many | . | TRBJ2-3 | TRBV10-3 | CAISERADTDTQYF | TGTGCCATCAGTGAGAGGGCAGACACAGATACGCAGTATTTT
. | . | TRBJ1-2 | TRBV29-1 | CSVVGESNYGYTF | TGCAGCGTTGTCGGGGAGTCTAACTATGGCTACACCTTC
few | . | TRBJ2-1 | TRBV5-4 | CASSAPGLSGNEQFF | TGTGCCAGCAGCGCCCCGGGACTCTCGGGCAATGAGCAGTTCTTC
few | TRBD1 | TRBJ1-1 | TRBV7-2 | CASSLAPTGVGTEAFF | TGTGCCAGCAGCTTAGCGCCGACAGGGGTGGGGACTGAAGCTTTCTTT
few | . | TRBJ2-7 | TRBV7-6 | CASSSGARDEQYF | TGTGCCAGCAGCTCTGGGGCTCGGGACGAGCAGTACTTC
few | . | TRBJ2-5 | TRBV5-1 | CASSLVPGRFQETQYF | TGCGCCAGCAGCTTGGTGCCCGGGAGATTCCAAGAGACCCAGTACTTC
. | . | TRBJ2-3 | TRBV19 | CASSMHTTTDTQYF | TGTGCCAGTAGTATGCACACCACCACAGATACGCAGTATTTT
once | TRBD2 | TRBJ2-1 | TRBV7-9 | CASSPSGRVNEQFF | TGTGCCAGCAGCCCTAGCGGTCGGGTCAATGAGCAGTTCTTC
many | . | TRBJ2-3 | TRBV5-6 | CASSLLNRARDTQYF | TGTGCCAGCAGCTTGCTCAACAGGGCAAGAGATACGCAGTATTTT
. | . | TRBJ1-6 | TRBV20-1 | CSARGEKNSPLHF | TGCAGTGCTAGGGGGGAGAAGAATTCACCCCTCCACTTT
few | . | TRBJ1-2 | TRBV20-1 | CSASKGSYGYTF | TGCAGTGCTTCAAAGGGATCCTATGGCTACACCTTC
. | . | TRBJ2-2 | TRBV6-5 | CASSSEGGTGELFF | TGTGCCAGCAGTTCCGAAGGGGGAACCGGGGAGCTGTTTTTT
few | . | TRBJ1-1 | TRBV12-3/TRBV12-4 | CASSLWDTTTF | TGTGCCAGCAGTTTATGGGACACTACAACCTTT
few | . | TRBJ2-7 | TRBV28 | CASSYPDYEQYF | TGTGCCAGCAGTTACCCCGACTACGAGCAGTACTTC
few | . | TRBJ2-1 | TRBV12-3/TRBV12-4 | CASNPFGVNEQFF | TGTGCCAGCAATCCGTTTGGCGTCAATGAGCAGTTCTTC
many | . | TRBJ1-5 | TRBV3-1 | CASSQDAGVDQPQHF | TGTGCCAGCAGCCAAGATGCAGGGGTCGACCAGCCCCAGCATTTT
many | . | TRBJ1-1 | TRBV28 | CASRSPNTEAFF | TGTGCCAGCAGATCTCCGAACACTGAAGCTTTCTTT
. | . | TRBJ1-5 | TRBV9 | CASSVDGTRNQPQHF | TGTGCCAGCAGCGTAGATGGGACGCGCAATCAGCCCCAGCATTTT
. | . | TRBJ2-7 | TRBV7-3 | CASSLTVGYEQYF | TGTGCCAGCAGCTTAACGGTGGGGTACGAGCAGTACTTC
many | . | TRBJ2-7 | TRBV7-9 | CASSWRDAEQYF | TGTGCCAGCAGCTGGCGTGATGCCGAGCAGTACTTC
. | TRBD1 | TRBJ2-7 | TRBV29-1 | CSAYRGSYEQYF | TGCAGCGCCTACAGGGGGTCCTACGAGCAGTACTTC
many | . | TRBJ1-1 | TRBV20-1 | CSARVPNLNTEAFF | TGCAGTGCTAGAGTTCCGAATTTAAACACTGAAGCTTTCTTT
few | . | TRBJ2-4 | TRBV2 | CASSDRGAPAKNIQYF | TGTGCCAGCAGTGATCGGGGGGCCCCGGCCAAAAACATTCAGTACTTC
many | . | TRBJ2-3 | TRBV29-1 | CSVVPEQGEGTDTQYF | TGCAGCGTTGTCCCAGAACAGGGAGAAGGCACAGATACGCAGTATTTT
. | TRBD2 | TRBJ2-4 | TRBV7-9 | CASSSLAVQNIQYF | TGTGCCAGCAGCTCCCTAGCGGTGCAAAACATTCAGTACTTC
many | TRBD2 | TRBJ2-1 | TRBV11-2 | CASSLGSGRYYNEQFF | TGTGCCAGCAGCTTAGGTAGCGGGAGGTACTACAATGAGCAGTTCTTC
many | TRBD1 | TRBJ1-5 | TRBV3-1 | CASSQGTGVQPQHF | TGTGCCAGCAGCCAGGGGACAGGGGTTCAGCCCCAGCATTTT
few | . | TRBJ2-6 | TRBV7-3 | CASSLELAGANVLTF | TGTGCCAGCAGCTTAGAACTAGCAGGGGCCAACGTCCTGACTTTC
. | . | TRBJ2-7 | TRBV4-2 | CASSQAGPGIHEQYF | TGTGCCAGCAGCCAAGCCGGGCCCGGTATACACGAGCAGTACTTC
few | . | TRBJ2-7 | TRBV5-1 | CASTLGGSSSYEQYF | TGCGCCAGCACCTTGGGAGGATCGAGCTCCTACGAGCAGTACTTC
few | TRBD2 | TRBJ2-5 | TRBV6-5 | CASSSGLAGPAQYF | TGTGCCAGCAGTTCAGGACTAGCGGGGCCGGCCCAGTACTTC
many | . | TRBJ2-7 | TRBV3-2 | CASSRGAWPSSYEQYF | TGTGCCAGCAGCCGTGGGGCCTGGCCGAGCTCCTACGAGCAGTACTTC
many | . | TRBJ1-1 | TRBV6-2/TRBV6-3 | CASSYGYVNTEAFF | TGTGCCAGCAGTTACGGGTACGTGAACACTGAAGCTTTCTTT
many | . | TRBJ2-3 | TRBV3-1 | CASSTDTDTQYF | TGTGCCAGCAGCACCGACACAGATACGCAGTATTTT
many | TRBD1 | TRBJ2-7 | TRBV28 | CASRQSGGQGRYF | TGTGCCAGCAGACAGAGCGGAGGACAGGGGAGGTACTTC